One and the same sample provided the 17 T cell receptor beta chains below, sequenced in a study of blood T cell repertoires in COVID-19. Clones were read by immunoSEQ multiplex PCR, and TCRdb kept only the in-frame ones, dropping some. In the table there are tens of thousands of clones, 88% of which are singletons. The source material was peripheral blood. The receptors originated from a human donor in a cohort sampled during active COVID-19.

The rearrangement links TRBV6-5 to TRBJ1-1, with D unclear. This CDR3 has 16 residues. CDR1 and CDR2 (germline): MNHEY, SVGAGI. Trimming cost V 0 bases and J 2 bases, with 13 bases left between them. The CDR3 reads CASSYSTNRPNTEAFF. The CDR3 DNA reads as TGTGCCAGCAGTTACTCGACGAACAGACCCAACACTGAAGCTTTCTTT.

The chain couples TRBV20-1 to TRBJ2-7, with D tentatively TRBD1 (6 bases). The CDR3 is 13 residues long. V was pared by 3 bases and J by 1 base, with 10 bases between. The germline V gene has CDR1 DFQATT and CDR2 SNEGSKA (reference sequence). The CDR3 nucleotides read TGCAGTGCTAGTGTCAGGGGTTCCTACGAGCAGTACTTC. This translates into CSASVRGSYEQYF.

This clone was found once. The chain combines TRBV19 with TRBJ1-6, with D unresolved. V lost 3 bases and J lost 8, with 5 bases in between. The CDR3 totals 12 residues. Germline CDR1 is LNHDA and CDR2 is SQIVND (reference sequence). The CDR3 DNA reads as TGTGCCAGTAGTATCGGGGATTCACCCCTCCACTTT. This codes for CASSIGDSPLHF. The full variable domain, in which reference TRBV19 and TRBJ1-6 provide the parts outside the CDR3, is DGGITQSPKYLFRKEGQNVTLSCEQNLNHDAMYWYRQDPGQGLRLIYYSQIVNDFQKGDIAEGYSVSREKKESFPLTVTSAQKNPTAFYLCASSIGDSPLHFGNGTRLTVT.

This clone has just one count. V gene TRBV5-1 combines with J gene TRBJ2-5, with 10 bases identical to TRBD1. Trimming at V came to 0 bases and at J to 7 bases, leaving 6 bases not matched to a gene. The CDR3 has 15 amino acids. Looked up from germline, CDR1 is SGHRS and CDR2 is YFSETQ. This CDR3 is CASSLVGTGDGTQYF. CDR3 nucleotides: TGCGCCAGCAGCTTGGTTGGGACAGGGGATGGGACCCAGTACTTC.

J is TRBJ2-3 and V is TRBV3-1 (or the pseudogene TRBV3-2); TRBD2 is a possible D gene (5 bases). Per the germline V gene, CDR1 is LGHDT and CDR2 is YNNKEL (reference sequence). V was trimmed by 2 bases and J by 5 bases, leaving 11 bases between them. The length of the CDR3 is 14 residues. CDR3 DNA: TGTGCCAGCAGCCAACATCGGGGTCGAGATACGCAGTATTTT. This gives the protein CASSQHRGRDTQYF.

The chain uses TRBV6-2 or TRBV6-3 and TRBJ1-1; no definite D call. The CDR3 extends over 13 amino acids. Germline assignment: CDR1 MNHEY and CDR2 SVGEGT. Between the trimmed V and J ends, which lost 4 bases and 8 bases, there was a span of 14 bases. The CDR3 loop reads CASSSWEREEAFF. CDR3 in DNA: TGTGCCAGCAGTTCATGGGAGAGGGAGGAAGCTTTCTTT.

This clone was counted only a few times. The chain couples TRBV19 to TRBJ2-2, with 9 bases lining up with TRBD2. V lost 5 bases and J lost 2; bases outside the gene matches: 3. Germline assignment: CDR1 LNHDA and CDR2 SQIVND (reference sequence). The CDR3 sequence is 15 residues long. The CDR3 DNA reads TGTGCCAGTAGTCTGGGGACTAGCAACACCGGGGAGCTGTTTTTT. This gives the protein CASSLGTSNTGELFF. The full variable domain, rest sourced from reference TRBV19 and TRBJ2-2, is DGGITQSPKYLFRKEGQNVTLSCEQNLNHDAMYWYRQDPGQGLRLIYYSQIVNDFQKGDIAEGYSVSREKKESFPLTVTSAQKNPTAFYLCASSLGTSNTGELFFGEGSRLTVL.

This sequence joins TRBV18 and TRBJ1-1; the match to TRBD1 covers 7 bases. CDR1 and CDR2 from the germline V gene are KGHSH and LQKENI. This CDR3 comprises 17 residues. V shed 1 base and J 0 bases; nucleotides not matched to a gene: 8. CDR3 sequence reads: CASSPLVAQGVNTEAFF. The CDR3 DNA reads TGTGCCAGCTCACCACTAGTCGCGCAGGGGGTGAACACTGAAGCTTTCTTT.

The chain combines TRBV10-3 with TRBJ1-2; 7 bases agree with TRBD1. Germline V gives CDR1 ENHRY, CDR2 SYGVKD. The CDR3 has 13 amino acids. V dropped 1 base and J dropped 7; count of bases not matched to a gene: 3. DNA for the CDR3: TGTGCCATCAGTGAGTTGACAGGGCTTGGCTACACCTTC. Its translation is CAISELTGLGYTF.

In its sample, this clone was seen a few times. The rearrangement links TRBV21-1 to TRBJ1-1; the listed D gene, TRBD1, was not tested against the DNA. TRBV21-1 is listed as a pseudogene. The CDR3 has 17 residues. DNA of the CDR3: TGTGCCAGCAGCACCAAGGGCAACAGGGACGGAGAGGGTGAAGCTTTCTTT. Amino acid sequence: CASSTKGNRDGEGEAFF.

V is TRBV5-1 and J is TRBJ2-1, with 10 bases that match TRBD2. Germline CDR1 reads SGHRS; CDR2 reads YFSETQ. The V gene end was trimmed by 4 bases and the J gene end by 4 bases; junction bases not matched to a gene: 5. This CDR3 is 15 amino acids long. CDR3 in amino acids: CASSLQRGGYNEQFF. CDR3 bases: TGCGCCAGCAGCCTACAGCGGGGGGGTTACAATGAGCAGTTCTTC.

This chain connects TRBV19 to TRBJ1-5; D ambiguous. The CDR3 covers 15 residues. V was clipped by 7 bases and J by 0 bases, with 13 bases between them. Germline values: CDR1 LNHDA, CDR2 SQIVND (reference sequence). CDR3 protein: CASITDKYSNQPQHF. DNA of the CDR3: TGTGCCAGTATAACAGACAAATATAGCAATCAGCCCCAGCATTTT.

The rearrangement uses TRBV7-6 and TRBJ1-2, with D perhaps matching TRBD1 (6 bases). This CDR3 region has 14 residues. With 1 base removed from V and 2 bases from J, the gap between germline ends came to 8 bases. CDR1 is SGHVS and CDR2 is FNYEAQ in the germline V gene. CDR3 in amino acids: CASSLGDTNYGYTF. In DNA form, the CDR3 reads TGTGCCAGCAGCTTAGGGGACACGAACTATGGCTACACCTTC.

The chain is built from TRBV9 and TRBJ1-5; D remains ambiguous. Germline assignment: CDR1 SGDLS and CDR2 YYNGEE. The CDR3 runs 13 residues. Deletions cut 0 bases from V and 5 bases from J, with 6 bases between. Here the CDR3 reads CASSVDLDQPQHF. The CDR3 region has the DNA TGTGCCAGCAGCGTAGACTTAGATCAGCCCCAGCATTTT.

The chain has TRBV12-3 or TRBV12-4 and TRBJ2-7; a weak D match, TRBD1 (5 bases). Trimming removed 9 bases from V and 2 bases from J, with 14 bases in between. This CDR3 contains 13 residues. The CDR3 protein is CARIWGYAYEQYF. CDR3 nucleotide sequence: TGTGCCAGGATATGGGGCTACGCCTACGAGCAGTACTTC.

The V and J genes are TRBV27 and TRBJ1-5; D call uncertain. Germline lookup yields CDR1 MNHEY and CDR2 SMNVEV (reference sequence). V was shortened by 5 bases and J by 6 bases, with 14 bases between the two germline ends. The CDR3 runs to 14 residues. This CDR3 is CASSPTHNSQPQHF. The CDR3 DNA reads TGTGCCAGCAGTCCGACACACAATAGTCAGCCCCAGCATTTT.

V and J are TRBV5-1 and TRBJ1-2; 11 nucleotides align to TRBD1. The V segment lost 2 bases and the J segment 8 bases; nucleotides outside the gene matches: 14. CDR1 is SGHRS, CDR2 YFSETQ, per germline. This CDR3 has 17 residues. The CDR3 loop reads CASSLAPGQGDEWGYTF. CDR3 DNA sequence: TGCGCCAGCAGCTTAGCACCGGGACAGGGGGATGAATGGGGCTACACCTTC.